This paragraph reports one TCR beta chain. Its matching antigen is unknown. Some clones are missing from TCRdb's copy, which holds only in-frame ones; the method was immunoSEQ multiplex PCR. The sample holds more than 55,000 clones, around 85% seen once. The record originates from a study of glioma-infiltrating T cells after dendritic cell vaccination. Regarding the study as a whole: Higher TCR clonality did not directly relate to longer survival.

The time point denotes: after dendritic cell vaccination, including at tumor progression/relapse. The receptor comes from a human donor with glioblastoma. Sequences were derived from blood, sampled after dendritic cell vaccination.

CDR3 DNA sequence: TGTGCCAGCAGCTTAGATTGGATAGGTTCGGGGGCTTTCTTT. Its translation: CASSLDWIGSGAFF. The chain links TRBV7-2 to TRBJ1-1; D not resolved. CDR3 size: 14 residues. CDR1 is SGHTA and CDR2 is FQGNSA in the germline V gene. Trimming removed 1 base at V and 11 bases at J, with 17 bases between.